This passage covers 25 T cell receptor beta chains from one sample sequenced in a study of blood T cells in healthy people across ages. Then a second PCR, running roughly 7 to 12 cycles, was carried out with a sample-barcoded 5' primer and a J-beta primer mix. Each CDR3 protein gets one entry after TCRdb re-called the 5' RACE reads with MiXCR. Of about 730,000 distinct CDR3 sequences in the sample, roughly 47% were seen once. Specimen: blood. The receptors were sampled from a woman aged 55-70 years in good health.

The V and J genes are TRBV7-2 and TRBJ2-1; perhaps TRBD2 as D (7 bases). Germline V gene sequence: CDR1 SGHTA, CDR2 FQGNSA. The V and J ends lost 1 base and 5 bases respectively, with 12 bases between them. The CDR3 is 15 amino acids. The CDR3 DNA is TGTGCCAGCAGCTTAGTGGGGGGGGCCGACAATGAGCAGTTCTTC. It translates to CASSLVGGADNEQFF. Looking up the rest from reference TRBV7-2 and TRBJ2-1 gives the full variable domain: GAGVSQSPSNKVTEKGKDVELRCDPISGHTALYWYRQSLGQGLEFLIYFQGNSAPDKSGLPSDRFSAERTGGSVSTLTIQRTQQEDSAVYLCASSLVGGADNEQFFGPGTRLTVL.

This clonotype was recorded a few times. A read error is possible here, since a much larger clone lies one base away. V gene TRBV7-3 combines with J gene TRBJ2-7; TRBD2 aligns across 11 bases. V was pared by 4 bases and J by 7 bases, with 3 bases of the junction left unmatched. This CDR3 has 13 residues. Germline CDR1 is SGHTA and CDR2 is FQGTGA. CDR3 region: CASSSSGGNEQYF. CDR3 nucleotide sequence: TGTGCCAGCAGCTCTAGCGGGGGGAATGAGCAGTACTTC.

CDR3: CASSFTDRISYEQYF. CDR3 in DNA: TGTGCCAGCAGTTTTACGGACAGGATCTCCTACGAGCAGTACTTC. The gene calls are TRBV28 and TRBJ2-5, with 7 bases matching TRBD1. The DNA matches TRBJ2-7 better at its end, which makes the J call doubtful. This CDR3 region has 15 residues. Germline CDR1 and CDR2: MDHEN and SYDVKM.

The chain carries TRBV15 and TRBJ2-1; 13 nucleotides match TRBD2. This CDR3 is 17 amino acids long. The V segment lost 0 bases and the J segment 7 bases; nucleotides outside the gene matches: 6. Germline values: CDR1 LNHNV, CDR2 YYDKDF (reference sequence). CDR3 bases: TGTGCCACCAGCAGAGAAGTTCAGACTAGCGGGAGGAATGAGCAGTTCTTC. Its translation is CATSREVQTSGRNEQFF.

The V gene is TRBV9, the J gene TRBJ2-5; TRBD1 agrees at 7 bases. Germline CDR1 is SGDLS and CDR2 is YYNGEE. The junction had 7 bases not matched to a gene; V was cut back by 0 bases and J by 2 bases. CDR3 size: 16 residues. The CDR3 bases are TGTGCCAGCAGCGTAGGCCGGGACAGCACACAAGAGACCCAGTACTTC. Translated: CASSVGRDSTQETQYF.

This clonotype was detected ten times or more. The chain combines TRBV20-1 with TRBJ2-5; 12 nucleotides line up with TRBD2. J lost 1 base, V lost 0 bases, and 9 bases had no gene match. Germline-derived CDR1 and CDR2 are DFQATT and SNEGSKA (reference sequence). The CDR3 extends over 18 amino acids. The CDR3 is CSARDLLTSGSPQETQYF. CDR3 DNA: TGCAGTGCTAGAGATCTGTTGACTAGCGGGAGCCCCCAAGAGACCCAGTACTTC.

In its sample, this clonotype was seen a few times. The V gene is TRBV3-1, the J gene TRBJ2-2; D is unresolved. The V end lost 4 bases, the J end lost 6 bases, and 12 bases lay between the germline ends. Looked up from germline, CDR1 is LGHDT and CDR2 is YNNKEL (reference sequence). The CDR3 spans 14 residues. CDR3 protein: CASSPQNHPGELFF. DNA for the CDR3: TGTGCCAGCAGCCCCCAAAACCACCCCGGGGAGCTGTTTTTT.

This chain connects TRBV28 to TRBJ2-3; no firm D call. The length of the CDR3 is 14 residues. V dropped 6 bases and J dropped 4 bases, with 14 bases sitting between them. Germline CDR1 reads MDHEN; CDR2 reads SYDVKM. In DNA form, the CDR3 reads TGTGCCAGCAGGGTACCCAATGGAGCAGATACGCAGTATTTT. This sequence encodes CASRVPNGADTQYF.

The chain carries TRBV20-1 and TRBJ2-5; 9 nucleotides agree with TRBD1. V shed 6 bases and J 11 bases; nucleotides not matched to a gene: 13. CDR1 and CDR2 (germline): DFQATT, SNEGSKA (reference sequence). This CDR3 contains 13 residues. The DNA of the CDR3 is TGCAGTGCCACCGGGACAGGGCCCCTGGGGCAGTACTTC. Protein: CSATGTGPLGQYF.

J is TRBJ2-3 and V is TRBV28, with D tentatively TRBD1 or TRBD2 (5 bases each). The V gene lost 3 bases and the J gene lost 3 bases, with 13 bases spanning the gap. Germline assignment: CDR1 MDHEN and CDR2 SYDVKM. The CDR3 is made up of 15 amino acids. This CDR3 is CASSFSRDETDTQYF. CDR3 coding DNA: TGTGCCAGCAGTTTCTCTAGGGACGAAACAGATACGCAGTATTTT.

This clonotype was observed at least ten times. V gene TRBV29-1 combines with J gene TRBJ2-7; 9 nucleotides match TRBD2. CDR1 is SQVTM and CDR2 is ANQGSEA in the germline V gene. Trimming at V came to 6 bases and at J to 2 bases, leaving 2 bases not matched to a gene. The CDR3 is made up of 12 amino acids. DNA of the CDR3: TGCAGCGTCGCTAGCGGGGCCTACGAGCAGTACTTC. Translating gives CSVASGAYEQYF.

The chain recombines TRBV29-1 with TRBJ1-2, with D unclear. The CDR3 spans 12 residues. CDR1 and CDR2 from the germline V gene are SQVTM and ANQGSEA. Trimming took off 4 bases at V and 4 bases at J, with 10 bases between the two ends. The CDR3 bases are TGCAGCGTTGCTGGTACAAGCTATGGCTACACCTTC. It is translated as CSVAGTSYGYTF. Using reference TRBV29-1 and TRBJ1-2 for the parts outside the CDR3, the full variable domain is SAVISQKPSRDICQRGTSLTIQCQVDSQVTMMFWYRQQPGQSLTLIATANQGSEATYESGFVIDKFPISRPNLTFSTLTVSNMSPEDSSIYLCSVAGTSYGYTFGSGTRLTVV.

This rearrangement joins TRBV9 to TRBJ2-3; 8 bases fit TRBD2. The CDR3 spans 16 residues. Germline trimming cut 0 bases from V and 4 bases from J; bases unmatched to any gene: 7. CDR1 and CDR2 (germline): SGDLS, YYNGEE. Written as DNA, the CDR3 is TGTGCCAGCAGCGTAGGTCGGGAGGGATTGTCAGATACGCAGTATTTT. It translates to CASSVGREGLSDTQYF.

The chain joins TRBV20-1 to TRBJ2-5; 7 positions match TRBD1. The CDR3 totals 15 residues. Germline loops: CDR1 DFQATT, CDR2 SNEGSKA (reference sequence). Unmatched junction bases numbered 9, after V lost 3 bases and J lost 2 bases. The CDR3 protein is CSARGQRGQQETQYF. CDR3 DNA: TGCAGTGCTAGGGGACAGAGGGGACAACAAGAGACCCAGTACTTC.

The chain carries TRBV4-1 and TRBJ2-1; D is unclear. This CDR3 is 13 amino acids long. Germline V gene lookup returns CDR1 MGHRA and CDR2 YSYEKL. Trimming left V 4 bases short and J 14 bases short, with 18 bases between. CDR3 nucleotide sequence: TGCGCCAGCAGCCTCCCCCCGAACTTAGTGGAGTTCTTC. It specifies CASSLPPNLVEFF.

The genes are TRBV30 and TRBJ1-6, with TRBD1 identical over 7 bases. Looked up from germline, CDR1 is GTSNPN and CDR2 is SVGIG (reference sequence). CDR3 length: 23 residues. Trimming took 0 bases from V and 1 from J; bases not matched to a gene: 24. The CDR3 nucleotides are TGTGCCTGGAGTGTAGCTCATTCCTTCGGGCAGGGGGGTCCCGGTTCCTATAATTCACCCCTCCACTTT. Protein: CAWSVAHSFGQGGPGSYNSPLHF.

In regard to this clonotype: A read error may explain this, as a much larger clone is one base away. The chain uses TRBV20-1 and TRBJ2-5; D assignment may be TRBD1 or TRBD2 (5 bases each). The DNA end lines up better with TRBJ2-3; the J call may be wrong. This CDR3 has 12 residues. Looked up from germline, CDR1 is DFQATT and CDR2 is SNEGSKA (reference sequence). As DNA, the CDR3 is TGCAGTGCTAGTATGGGGGACGAGACGCAGTATTTT. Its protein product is CSASMGDETQYF.

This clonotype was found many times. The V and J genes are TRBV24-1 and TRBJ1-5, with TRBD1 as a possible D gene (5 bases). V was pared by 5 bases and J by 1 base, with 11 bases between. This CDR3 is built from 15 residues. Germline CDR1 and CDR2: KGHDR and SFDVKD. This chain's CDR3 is CATSGGPGSNQPQHF. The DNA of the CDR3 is TGTGCCACCAGTGGGGGCCCCGGGAGCAATCAGCCCCAGCATTTT.

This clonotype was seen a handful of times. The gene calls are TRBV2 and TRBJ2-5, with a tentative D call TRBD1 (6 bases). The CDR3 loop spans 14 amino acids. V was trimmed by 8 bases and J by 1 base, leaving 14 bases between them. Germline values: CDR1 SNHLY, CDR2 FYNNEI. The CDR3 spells CASGLVRGQETQYF. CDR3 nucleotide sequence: TGTGCCAGCGGGTTGGTCAGGGGCCAAGAGACCCAGTACTTC.

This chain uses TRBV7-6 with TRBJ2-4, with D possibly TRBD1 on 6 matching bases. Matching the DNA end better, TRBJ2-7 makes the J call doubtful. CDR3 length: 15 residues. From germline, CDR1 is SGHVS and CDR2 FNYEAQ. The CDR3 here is CASSLSPTGTYEQYF. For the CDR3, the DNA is TGTGCCAGCAGCTTATCCCCGACAGGAACCTACGAGCAGTACTTC.

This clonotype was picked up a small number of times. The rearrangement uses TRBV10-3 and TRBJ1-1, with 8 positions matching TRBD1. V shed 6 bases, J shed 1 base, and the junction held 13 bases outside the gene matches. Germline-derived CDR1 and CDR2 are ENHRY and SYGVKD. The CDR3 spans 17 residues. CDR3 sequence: CAIRDSDRAGWNTEAFF. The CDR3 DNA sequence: TGTGCCATCAGGGACTCGGACAGGGCTGGATGGAACACTGAAGCTTTCTTT.

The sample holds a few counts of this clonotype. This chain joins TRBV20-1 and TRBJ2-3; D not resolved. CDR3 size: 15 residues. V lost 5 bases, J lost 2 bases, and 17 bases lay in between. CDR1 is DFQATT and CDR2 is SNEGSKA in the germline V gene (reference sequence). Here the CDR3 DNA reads TGCAGTGCTGGACGACCGGGTGTAATCACAGATACGCAGTATTTT. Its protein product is CSAGRPGVITDTQYF.

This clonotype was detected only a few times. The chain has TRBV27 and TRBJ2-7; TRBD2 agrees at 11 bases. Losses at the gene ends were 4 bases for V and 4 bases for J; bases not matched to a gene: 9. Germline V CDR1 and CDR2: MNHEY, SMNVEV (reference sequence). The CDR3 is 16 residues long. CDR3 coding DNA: TGTGCCAGCAGTTCCCTGGGACTAGCGGAAGGATACGAGCAGTACTTC. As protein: CASSSLGLAEGYEQYF.

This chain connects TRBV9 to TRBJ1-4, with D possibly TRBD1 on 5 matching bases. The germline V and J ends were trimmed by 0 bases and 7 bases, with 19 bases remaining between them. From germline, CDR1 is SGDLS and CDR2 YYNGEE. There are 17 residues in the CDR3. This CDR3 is CASSVGGGRGNLEKLFF. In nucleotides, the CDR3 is TGTGCCAGCAGCGTAGGCGGCGGTAGGGGTAACCTTGAAAAACTGTTTTTT. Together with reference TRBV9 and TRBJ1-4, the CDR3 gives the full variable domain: DSGVTQTPKHLITATGQRVTLRCSPRSGDLSVYWYQQSLDQGLQFLIQYYNGEERAKGNILERFSAQQFPDLHSELNLSSLELGDSALYFCASSVGGGRGNLEKLFFGSGTQLSVL.

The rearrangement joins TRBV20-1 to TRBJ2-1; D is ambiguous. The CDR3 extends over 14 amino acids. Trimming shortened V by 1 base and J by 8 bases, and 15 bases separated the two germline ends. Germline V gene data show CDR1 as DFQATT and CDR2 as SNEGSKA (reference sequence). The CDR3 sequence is CSARVPPTCDEQFF. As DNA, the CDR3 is TGCAGTGCTAGAGTTCCCCCCACTTGCGATGAGCAGTTCTTC.